This section outlines one TCR beta chain sequence together with its context. This record belongs to a study of CD8+ T cells in alopecia areata. Once RNA had been extracted, it was reverse transcribed into cDNA to act as the sequencing template. Assay used: immunoSEQ multiplex PCR; TCRdb lists only in-frame clones, some missing. The table records about 190,000 clones, less than 65% of them present only once. The trim removed 5 bases at V and 9 bases at J, leaving 11 bases unmatched. The CDR3 contains 15 residues. Germline V gene data show CDR1 as PRHDT and CDR2 as FYEKMQ (reference sequence). Sample treatment: oral pan-JAK inhibitor, 5-10 mg twice daily.

The sequence came from a human donor with alopecia areata. The chain uses TRBV13 and TRBJ2-1, with TRBD2 matching over 9 bases. This material consisted of CD4+ T cells sorted from blood, taken at week 24, from a patient treated with tofacitinib. CDR3 sequence (DNA): TGTGCCAGCAGCGAGCCTCTAGCGGGGAAGGGTGAGCAGTTCTTC. This encodes CASSEPLAGKGEQFF.